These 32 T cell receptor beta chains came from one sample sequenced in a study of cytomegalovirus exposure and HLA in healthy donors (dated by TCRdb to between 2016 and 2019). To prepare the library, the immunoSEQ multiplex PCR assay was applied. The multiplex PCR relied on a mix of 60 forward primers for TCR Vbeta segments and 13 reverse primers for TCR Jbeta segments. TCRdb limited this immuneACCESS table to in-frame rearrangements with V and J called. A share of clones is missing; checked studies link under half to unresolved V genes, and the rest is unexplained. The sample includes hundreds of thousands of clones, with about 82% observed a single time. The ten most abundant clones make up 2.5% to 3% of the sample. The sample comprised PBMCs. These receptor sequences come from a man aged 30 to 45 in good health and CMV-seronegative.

CDR3 in amino acids: CASSFRLAGEQYF. The CDR3 nucleotides are TGTGCCAGCAGCTTCCGACTAGCGGGGGAACAGTACTTC. This chain links TRBV5-5 with TRBJ2-7; 12 bases line up with TRBD2. CDR1 is SGHKS and CDR2 is YYEKEE in the germline V gene (reference sequence). The CDR3 is 13 residues long. The junction had 4 bases not matched to a gene; V was cut back by 2 bases and J by 10 bases.

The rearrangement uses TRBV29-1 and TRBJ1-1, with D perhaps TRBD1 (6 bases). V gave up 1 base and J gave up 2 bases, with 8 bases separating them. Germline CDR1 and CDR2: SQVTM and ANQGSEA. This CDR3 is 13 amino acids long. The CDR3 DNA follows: TGCAGCGTTGAAGGGGACACCAACACTGAAGCTTTCTTT. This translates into CSVEGDTNTEAFF.

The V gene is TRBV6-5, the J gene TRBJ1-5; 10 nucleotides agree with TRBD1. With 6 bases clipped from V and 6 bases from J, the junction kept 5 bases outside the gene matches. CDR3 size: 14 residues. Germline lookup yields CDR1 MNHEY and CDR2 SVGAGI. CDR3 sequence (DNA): TGTGCCAGCAGGACAGGGGGCATGAGTCAGCCCCAGCATTTT. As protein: CASRTGGMSQPQHF.

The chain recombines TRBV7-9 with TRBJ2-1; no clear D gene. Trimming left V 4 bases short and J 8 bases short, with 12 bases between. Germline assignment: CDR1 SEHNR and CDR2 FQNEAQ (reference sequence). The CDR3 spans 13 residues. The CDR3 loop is CASSSLHLDEQFF. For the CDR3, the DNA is TGTGCCAGCAGCTCACTCCATCTTGATGAGCAGTTCTTC.

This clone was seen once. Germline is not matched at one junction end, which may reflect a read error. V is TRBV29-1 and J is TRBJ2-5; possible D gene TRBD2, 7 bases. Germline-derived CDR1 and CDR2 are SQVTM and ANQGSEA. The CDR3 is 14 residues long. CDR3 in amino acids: CGVDQGGEQETQYF. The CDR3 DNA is TGCGGCGTTGACCAAGGGGGGGAACAAGAGACCCAGTACTTC.

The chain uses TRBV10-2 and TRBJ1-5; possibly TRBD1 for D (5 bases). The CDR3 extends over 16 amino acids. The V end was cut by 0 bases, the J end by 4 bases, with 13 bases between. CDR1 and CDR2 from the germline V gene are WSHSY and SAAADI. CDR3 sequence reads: CASSESDWGGNQPQHF. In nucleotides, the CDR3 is TGCGCCAGCAGTGAGTCAGACTGGGGGGGAAATCAGCCCCAGCATTTT.

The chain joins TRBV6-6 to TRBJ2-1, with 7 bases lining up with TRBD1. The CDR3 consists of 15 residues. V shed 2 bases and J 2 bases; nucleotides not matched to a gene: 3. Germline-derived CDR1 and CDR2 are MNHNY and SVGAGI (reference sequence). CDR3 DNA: TGTGCCAGCAGTTACGCCGGGACAGCCTACAATGAGCAGTTCTTC. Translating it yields CASSYAGTAYNEQFF.

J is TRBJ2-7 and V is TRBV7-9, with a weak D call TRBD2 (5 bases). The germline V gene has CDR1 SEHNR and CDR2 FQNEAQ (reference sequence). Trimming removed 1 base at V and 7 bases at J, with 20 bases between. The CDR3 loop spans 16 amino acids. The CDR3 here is CASSLVFRSGPGEQYF. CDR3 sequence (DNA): TGTGCCAGCAGCTTAGTTTTTCGATCCGGGCCGGGGGAGCAGTACTTC.

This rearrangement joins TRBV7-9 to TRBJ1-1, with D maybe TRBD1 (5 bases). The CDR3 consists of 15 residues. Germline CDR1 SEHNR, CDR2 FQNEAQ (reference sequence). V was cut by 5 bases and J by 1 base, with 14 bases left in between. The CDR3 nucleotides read TGTGCCAGCAGCATTGCGGGACCGAGGAACACTGAAGCTTTCTTT. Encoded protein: CASSIAGPRNTEAFF.

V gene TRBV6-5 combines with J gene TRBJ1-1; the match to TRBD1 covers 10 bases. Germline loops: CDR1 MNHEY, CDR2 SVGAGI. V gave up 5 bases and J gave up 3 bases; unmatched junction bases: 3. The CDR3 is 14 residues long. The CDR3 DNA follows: TGTGCCAGCAGTACGGGACAGGGGTACACTGAAGCTTTCTTT. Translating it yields CASSTGQGYTEAFF.

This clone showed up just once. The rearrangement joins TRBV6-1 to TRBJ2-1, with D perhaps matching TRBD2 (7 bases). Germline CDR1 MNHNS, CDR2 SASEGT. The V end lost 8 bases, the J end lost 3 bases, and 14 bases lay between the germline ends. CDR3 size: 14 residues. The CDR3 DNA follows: TGTGCCAGCCTTTGGGGGGGCTACTACAATGAGCAGTTCTTC. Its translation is CASLWGGYYNEQFF.

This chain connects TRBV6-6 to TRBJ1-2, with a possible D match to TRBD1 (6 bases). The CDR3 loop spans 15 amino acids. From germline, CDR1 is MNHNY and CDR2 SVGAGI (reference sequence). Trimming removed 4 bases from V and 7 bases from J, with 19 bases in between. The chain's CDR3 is CASSSSGMGASGYTF. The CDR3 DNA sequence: TGTGCCAGCAGTTCCTCAGGGATGGGGGCGAGTGGCTACACCTTC.

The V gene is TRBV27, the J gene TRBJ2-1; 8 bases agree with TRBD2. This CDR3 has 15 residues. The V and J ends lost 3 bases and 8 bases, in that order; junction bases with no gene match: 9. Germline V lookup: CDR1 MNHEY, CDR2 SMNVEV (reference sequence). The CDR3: CASSLGGAGGYEQFF. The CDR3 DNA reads TGTGCCAGCAGTTTGGGGGGGGCGGGGGGATATGAGCAGTTCTTC.

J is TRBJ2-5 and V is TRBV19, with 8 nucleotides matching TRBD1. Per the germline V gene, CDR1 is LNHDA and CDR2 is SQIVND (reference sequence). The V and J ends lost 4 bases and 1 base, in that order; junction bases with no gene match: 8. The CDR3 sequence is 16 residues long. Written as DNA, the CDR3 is TGTGCCAGTAGTACCGGACAGGGCTCGGGCCAAGAGACCCAGTACTTC. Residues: CASSTGQGSGQETQYF.

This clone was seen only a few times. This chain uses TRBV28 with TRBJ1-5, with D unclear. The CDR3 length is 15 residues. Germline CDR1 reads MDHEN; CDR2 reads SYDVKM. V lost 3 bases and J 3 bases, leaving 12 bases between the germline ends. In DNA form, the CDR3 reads TGTGCCAGCAGTTTCGGCGTCGGGTACAATCAGCCCCAGCATTTT. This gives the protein CASSFGVGYNQPQHF.

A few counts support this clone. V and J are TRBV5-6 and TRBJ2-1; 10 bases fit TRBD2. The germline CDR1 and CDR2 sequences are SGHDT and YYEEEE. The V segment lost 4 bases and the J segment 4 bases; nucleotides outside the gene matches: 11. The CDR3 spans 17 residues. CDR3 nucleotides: TGTGCCAGCAGCCCCCTGGGTAGCGGGGGGCCTTACAATGAGCAGTTCTTC. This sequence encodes CASSPLGSGGPYNEQFF.

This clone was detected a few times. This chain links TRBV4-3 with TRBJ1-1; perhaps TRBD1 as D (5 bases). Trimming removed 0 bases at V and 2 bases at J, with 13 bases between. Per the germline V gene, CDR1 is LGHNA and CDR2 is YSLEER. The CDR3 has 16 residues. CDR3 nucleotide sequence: TGCGCCAGCAGCCAAGAAGGGAGGGGCGCCAACACTGAAGCTTTCTTT. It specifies CASSQEGRGANTEAFF.

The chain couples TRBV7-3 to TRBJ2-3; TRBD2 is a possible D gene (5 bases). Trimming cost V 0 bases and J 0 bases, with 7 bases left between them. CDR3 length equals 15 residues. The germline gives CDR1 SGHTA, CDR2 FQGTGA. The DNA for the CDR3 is TGTGCCAGCAGCTTAACCGGGGAGAGCACAGATACGCAGTATTTT. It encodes CASSLTGESTDTQYF.

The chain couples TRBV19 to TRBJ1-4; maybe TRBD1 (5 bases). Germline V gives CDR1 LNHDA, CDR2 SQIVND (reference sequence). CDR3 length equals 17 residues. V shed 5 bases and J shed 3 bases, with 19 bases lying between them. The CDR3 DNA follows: TGTGCCAGTAGTCTCCACAGTCCCCAGGGTGCTAATGAAAAACTGTTTTTT. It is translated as CASSLHSPQGANEKLFF.

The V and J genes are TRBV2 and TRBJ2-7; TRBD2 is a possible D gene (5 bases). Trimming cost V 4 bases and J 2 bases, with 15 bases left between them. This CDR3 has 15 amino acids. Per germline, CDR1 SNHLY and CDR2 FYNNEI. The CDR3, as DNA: TGTGCCAGCAGTGTACGGGGAACGGTGACCTACGAGCAGTACTTC. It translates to CASSVRGTVTYEQYF.

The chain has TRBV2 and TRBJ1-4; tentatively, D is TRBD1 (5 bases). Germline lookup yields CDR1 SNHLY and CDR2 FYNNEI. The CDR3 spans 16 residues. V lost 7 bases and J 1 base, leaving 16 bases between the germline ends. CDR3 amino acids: CASTGRVTGTNEKLFF. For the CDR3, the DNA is TGTGCCAGCACGGGCAGGGTCACTGGAACTAATGAAAAACTGTTTTTT.

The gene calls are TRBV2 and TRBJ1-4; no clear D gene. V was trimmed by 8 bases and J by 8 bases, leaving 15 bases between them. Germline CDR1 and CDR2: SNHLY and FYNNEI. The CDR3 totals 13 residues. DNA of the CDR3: TGTGCCAGCTCTAGGGAGGGAAACGAAAAACTGTTTTTT. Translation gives CASSREGNEKLFF.

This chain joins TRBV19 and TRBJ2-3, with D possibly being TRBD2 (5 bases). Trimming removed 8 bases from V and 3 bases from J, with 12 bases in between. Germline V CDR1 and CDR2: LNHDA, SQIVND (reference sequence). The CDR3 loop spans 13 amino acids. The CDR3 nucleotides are TGTGCCAGTTCGACCAGAGGGACAGATACGCAGTATTTT. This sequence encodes CASSTRGTDTQYF.

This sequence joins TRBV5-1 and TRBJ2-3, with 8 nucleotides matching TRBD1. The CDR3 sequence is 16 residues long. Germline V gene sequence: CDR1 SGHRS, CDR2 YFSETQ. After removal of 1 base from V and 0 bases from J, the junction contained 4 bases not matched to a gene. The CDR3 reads CASSLLTGASTDTQYF. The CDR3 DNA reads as TGCGCCAGCAGCTTGCTGACAGGGGCAAGCACAGATACGCAGTATTTT.

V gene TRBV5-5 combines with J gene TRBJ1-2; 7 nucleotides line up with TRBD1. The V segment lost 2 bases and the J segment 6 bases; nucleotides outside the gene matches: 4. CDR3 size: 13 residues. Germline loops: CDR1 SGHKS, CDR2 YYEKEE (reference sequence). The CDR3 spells CASSFPGGNGYTF. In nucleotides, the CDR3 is TGTGCCAGCAGCTTTCCAGGGGGAAATGGCTACACCTTC.

CDR3 DNA sequence: TGCGCCAGCAGCCAAGAGGAGAGGCTTGATGAGCAGTTCTTC. It is translated as CASSQEERLDEQFF. The chain has TRBV4-3 and TRBJ2-1; D is ambiguous. Germline assignment: CDR1 LGHNA and CDR2 YSLEER. The CDR3 length is 14 residues. Trimming removed 0 bases at V and 8 bases at J, with 11 bases between.

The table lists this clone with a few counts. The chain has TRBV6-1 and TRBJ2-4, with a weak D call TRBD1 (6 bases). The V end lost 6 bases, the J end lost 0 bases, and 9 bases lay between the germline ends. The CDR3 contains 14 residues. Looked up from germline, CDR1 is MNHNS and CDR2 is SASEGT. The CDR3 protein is CASRLQGAKNIQYF. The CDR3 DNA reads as TGTGCCAGCAGGTTACAGGGAGCCAAAAACATTCAGTACTTC.

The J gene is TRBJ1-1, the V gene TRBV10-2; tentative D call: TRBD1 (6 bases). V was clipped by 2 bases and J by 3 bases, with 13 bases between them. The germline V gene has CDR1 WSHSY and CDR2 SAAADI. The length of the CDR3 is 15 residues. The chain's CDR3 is CASSESTGWDTEAFF. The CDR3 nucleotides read TGCGCCAGCAGTGAGAGTACAGGGTGGGACACTGAAGCTTTCTTT.

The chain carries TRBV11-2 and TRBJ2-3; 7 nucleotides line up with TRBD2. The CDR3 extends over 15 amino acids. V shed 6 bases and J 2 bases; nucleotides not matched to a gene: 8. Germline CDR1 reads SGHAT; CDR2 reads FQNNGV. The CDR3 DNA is TGTGCCAGCAGACCCGGGACTATCGACACAGATACGCAGTATTTT. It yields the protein CASRPGTIDTDTQYF.

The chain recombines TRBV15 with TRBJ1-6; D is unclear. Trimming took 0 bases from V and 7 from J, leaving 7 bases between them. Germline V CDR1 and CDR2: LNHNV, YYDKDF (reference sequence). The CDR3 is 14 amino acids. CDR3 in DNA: TGTGCCACCAGCAGAGATGAGGGAAATTCACCCCTCCACTTT. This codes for CATSRDEGNSPLHF.

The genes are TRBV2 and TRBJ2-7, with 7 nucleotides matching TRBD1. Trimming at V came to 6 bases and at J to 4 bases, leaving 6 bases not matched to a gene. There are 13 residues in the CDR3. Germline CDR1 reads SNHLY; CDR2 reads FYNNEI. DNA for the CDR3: TGTGCCAGCAGCGTTACAGGGGTGTACGAGCAGTACTTC. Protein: CASSVTGVYEQYF.

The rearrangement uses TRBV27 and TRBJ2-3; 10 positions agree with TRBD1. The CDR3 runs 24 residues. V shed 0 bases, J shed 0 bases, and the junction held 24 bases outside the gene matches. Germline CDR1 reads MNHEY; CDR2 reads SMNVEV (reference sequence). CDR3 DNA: TGTGCCAGCAGTTTATCGACAGGGGGCGAAATATCTGTAGTATCGTCGCGAAGCACAGATACGCAGTATTTT. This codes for CASSLSTGGEISVVSSRSTDTQYF.